A single T cell receptor (beta chain) is shown here with its context. What it binds is not known. The data stem from a study of siplizumab effects on memory and regulatory T cells. Study results and limitations: The study found that mappable alloreactive CD4+ clones averaged around 69% Treg-derived with siplizumab and around 25% in controls. Suppressive function of proliferating Tregs from siplizumab cultures was not confirmed.

Clones were sequenced by immunoSEQ multiplex PCR, and TCRdb holds only the in-frame ones, with some missing. The profile covers approximately 94,000 clones, with around 90% appearing a single time and 0.14% to 0.15% taken by the ten largest. Sequencing was performed on CD4+ T cells sorted from blood. The sequence came from a human donor in good health.

The CDR3 DNA follows: TGTGCCAGTAGTGCAAACAGGGCCCCTATCTACAATGAGCAGTTCTTC. Translation: CASSANRAPIYNEQFF. The chain is built from TRBV19 and TRBJ2-1; D possibly corresponds to TRBD1 (6 bases). The CDR3 totals 16 residues. Germline V CDR1 and CDR2: LNHDA, SQIVND (reference sequence). V was shortened by 5 bases and J by 3 bases, with 17 bases between the two germline ends.